These T cell receptor beta chains were read from a single sample in a study of radiation and T cells in renal cell carcinoma. Produced via immunoSEQ multiplex PCR; TCRdb's table is partial and in-frame only. Among 97,000 or so clones, around 84% were seen once, and the ten largest hold approximately 6.9%. The starting material was blood, obtained from a patient whose treatment included radiotherapy and nephrectomy. These receptors all come from a man in his sixties with renal cell carcinoma. The CDR3 runs from the conserved cysteine through the conserved F or W. Fields, in order: V gene, CDR3 protein.

TRBV10-1 | CASRASGSYNEQFF
TRBV27 | CASSQTSEEGTQYF
TRBV7-8 | CASSLAIQGGNTEAFF
TRBV7-2 | CASSLKRGNEQFF
TRBV6-5 | CASSYSLAFTSYEQYF
TRBV7-3 | CASSLTGDGANVLTF
TRBV19 | CASSIDVTKQETQYF
TRBV6-1 | CASSERPGGEGEQYF
TRBV30 | CAWRDQSSPLHF
TRBV28 | CASRLQGGVEQFF